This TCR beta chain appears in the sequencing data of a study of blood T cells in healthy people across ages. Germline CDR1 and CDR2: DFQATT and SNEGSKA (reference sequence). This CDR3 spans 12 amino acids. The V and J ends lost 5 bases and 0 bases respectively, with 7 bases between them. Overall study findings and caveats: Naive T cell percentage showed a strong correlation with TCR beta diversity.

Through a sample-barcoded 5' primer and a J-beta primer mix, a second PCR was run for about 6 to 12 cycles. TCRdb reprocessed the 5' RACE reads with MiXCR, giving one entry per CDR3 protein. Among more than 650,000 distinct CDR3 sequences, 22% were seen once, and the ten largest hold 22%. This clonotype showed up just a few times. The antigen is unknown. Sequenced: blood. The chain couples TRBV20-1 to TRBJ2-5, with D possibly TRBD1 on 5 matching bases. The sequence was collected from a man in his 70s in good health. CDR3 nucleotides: TGCAGTGCTTTGACAGACCAAGAGACCCAGTACTTC. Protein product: CSALTDQETQYF.